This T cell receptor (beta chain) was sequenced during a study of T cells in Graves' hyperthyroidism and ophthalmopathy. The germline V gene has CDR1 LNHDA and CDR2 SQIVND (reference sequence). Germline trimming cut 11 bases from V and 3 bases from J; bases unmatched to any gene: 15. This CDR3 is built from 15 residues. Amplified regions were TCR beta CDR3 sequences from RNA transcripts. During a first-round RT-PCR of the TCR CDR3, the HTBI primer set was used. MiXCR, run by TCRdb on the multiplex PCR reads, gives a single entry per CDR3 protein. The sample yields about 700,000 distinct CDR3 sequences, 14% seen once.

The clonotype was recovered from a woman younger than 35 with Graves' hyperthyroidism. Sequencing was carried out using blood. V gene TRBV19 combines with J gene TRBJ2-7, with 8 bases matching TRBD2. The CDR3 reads CAPYVGGRINYEQYF. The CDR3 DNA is TGTGCCCCTTACGTCGGCGGGAGGATTAACTACGAGCAGTACTTC.